Listed below are T cell receptor beta chains from one sample, sequenced in a study of shared clonotypes between healthy human individuals. TCRdb keeps only in-frame clones here, not all; method: immunoSEQ multiplex PCR. Among approximately 2,000,000 clones listed, roughly 93% were seen once. Sequenced: naive CD8+ T cells from PBMCs. Receptor source: a man aged 18-30 years in good health. Some clones in this sample may be carry-over from other donors' samples. CDR3s include the opening cysteine and the closing phenylalanine or tryptophan. The D gene is left open where the match is weak. The size of a clone is reported for some rows only, either as once, few or many, or as a class for expanded clones.

CDR3nt	CDR3aa	d_gene	len	v_gene	j_gene	abundance
TGTGCCAGCAGTTTATCGGCTAGCGGGTGGGATGAGCAGTTCTTC	CASSLSASGWDEQFF	TRBD2	15	TRBV27	TRBJ2-1	-
TGTGCCAGCAGTTTACGGGCTAGCGGGTTCCCCCTCTTC	CASSLRASGFPLF	TRBD2	13	TRBV27	TRBJ2-1	-
TGTGCCAGCAGTTGGATCAGGGAGATGATCTACGAGCAGTACTTC	CASSWIREMIYEQYF	-	15	TRBV6-6	TRBJ2-7	-
TGTGCCAGCAGCCCGAGGAGGGATGAGCAGTTCTTC	CASSPRRDEQFF	-	12	TRBV4-2	TRBJ2-1	once
TGCAGCGCGAATTACAGGGGGCTCAGGACTGAAGCTTTCTTT	CSANYRGLRTEAFF	TRBD1	14	TRBV29-1	TRBJ1-1	-
TGTGCCAGTAGTATTAGCGTAACTGAAGCTTTCTTT	CASSISVTEAFF	-	12	TRBV19	TRBJ1-1	few
TGTGCCAGCTCACCGGGGACCAGAGGCACTGAAGCTTTCTTT	CASSPGTRGTEAFF	-	14	TRBV18	TRBJ1-1	once
TGCGCCAGCAGCCAATATCAGGGAGGGGGCTACGAGCAGTACTTC	CASSQYQGGGYEQYF	-	15	TRBV4-1	TRBJ2-7	-
TGCAGCGCCCCAGCGACAGATACGCAGTATTTT	CSAPATDTQYF	-	11	TRBV29-1	TRBJ2-3	-
TGCGCCAGCAGCCAACTGTGGCAGGGTTCTTCCGAGCAGTACTTC	CASSQLWQGSSEQYF	-	15	TRBV4-1	TRBJ2-7	-
TGTGCCAGCAGCTCCCCAGACTCATTCAATGAAAAACTGTTTTTT	CASSSPDSFNEKLFF	-	15	TRBV7-9	TRBJ1-4	-
TGTGCCAGCAGTGACAATGAGCAGTTCTTC	CASSDNEQFF	-	10	TRBV6-1	TRBJ2-1	-
TGTGCCAGCAGCTTGGAACGGAGGGGGGATGGCTACACCTTC	CASSLERRGDGYTF	-	14	TRBV5-4	TRBJ1-2	-
TGTGCCAGCAGTCCCCGGGGGGGCGGTCAGCCCCAGCATTTT	CASSPRGGGQPQHF	-	14	TRBV6-5	TRBJ1-5	-
TGTGCCTGGATTCGACAGGCAAGCTCCTACGAGCAGTACTTC	CAWIRQASSYEQYF	-	14	TRBV30	TRBJ2-7	-
TGTGCCAGCAGGCTCGGGAGGGGGCATTCCTACGAGCAGTACTTC	CASRLGRGHSYEQYF	-	15	TRBV5-5	TRBJ2-7	-
TGTGCCAGCGCAGACCCCAGGCAGAACACTGAAGCTTTCTTT	CASADPRQNTEAFF	-	14	TRBV28	TRBJ1-1	-
TGTGCCAGCGCGACCGAGGCTACGGGGGAGCAGTACTTC	CASATEATGEQYF	-	13	TRBV7-9	TRBJ2-7	-
TGTGCCAGCAGCGTAGGAACCAGTGAAGGGGACGAGCAGTACTTC	CASSVGTSEGDEQYF	-	15	TRBV9	TRBJ2-7	once
TGTGCCTGTCCGGGGACTGAAGCTTTCTTT	CACPGTEAFF	-	10	TRBV30	TRBJ1-1	few
TGTGCCAGTACTAGCCGCGAGTACAATGAGCAGTTCTTC	CASTSREYNEQFF	-	13	TRBV19	TRBJ2-1	-
TGTGCCAGTAGTATAGTCCTGGACAGTTACAATGAGCAGTTCTTC	CASSIVLDSYNEQFF	-	15	TRBV19	TRBJ2-1	-
TGTGCCAGCAGTGGTGGCTTTATGAACACTGAAGCTTTCTTT	CASSGGFMNTEAFF	-	14	TRBV2	TRBJ1-1	-
TGCGCCAGCAGTCCGCCCTATGCAGACAATGAGCAGTTCTTC	CASSPPYADNEQFF	-	14	TRBV5-1	TRBJ2-1	-
TGTGCCAGCAGCTTAGGTCGCAGGGGATTGAATGGCTACACCTTC	CASSLGRRGLNGYTF	-	15	TRBV7-8	TRBJ1-2	-
TGTGCCTGGAGTGTTAGAGCGTTGGGACTTAGGGCGGAGACCCAGTACTTC	CAWSVRALGLRAETQYF	-	17	TRBV30	TRBJ2-5	-
TGTGCCAGCAGTACACGGACAGGGGTTCGGGGTGGGGCCAACGTCCTGACTTTC	CASSTRTGVRGGANVLTF	TRBD1	18	TRBV27	TRBJ2-6	-
TGTGCCAGCAGCCTTCGGACAGGGGAAGCTTTCTTT	CASSLRTGEAFF	TRBD1	12	TRBV9	TRBJ1-1	-
TGCAGTATACCAGCTTACACCGGGGAGCTGTTTTTT	CSIPAYTGELFF	-	12	TRBV29-1	TRBJ2-2	-
TGTGCCAGCAGAGGACGTGACGTGAAAGCTTTCTTT	CASRGRDVKAFF	-	12	TRBV28	TRBJ1-1	-
TGTGCCAGCAGTTTAATCCCTAGCGGGAGTTACAATGAGCAGTTCTTC	CASSLIPSGSYNEQFF	TRBD2	16	TRBV27	TRBJ2-1	-
TGTGCCACCAGCAGAGACGACTACCTCACCGGGGAGCTGTTTTTT	CATSRDDYLTGELFF	-	15	TRBV15	TRBJ2-2	-
TGTGCCAGCAGCGTAGTCTACGGGAGCAACGAGCAGTACTTC	CASSVVYGSNEQYF	-	14	TRBV9	TRBJ2-7	-
TGTGCCAGTAGTATGCGGTTTACAGAACAAGAGACCCAGTACTTC	CASSMRFTEQETQYF	-	15	TRBV19	TRBJ2-5	-
TGTGCCAGCCGGGGGGACAGCGCACCTAACGAGCAGTACTTC	CASRGDSAPNEQYF	-	14	TRBV7-8	TRBJ2-7	-
TGTGCCTGCGGGGGCGACTATGGCTACACCTTC	CACGGDYGYTF	-	11	TRBV9	TRBJ1-2	once
TGTGCCAGCAGTTACTCGACACCAGGATTTAAACTGTTTTTT	CASSYSTPGFKLFF	-	14	TRBV6-5	TRBJ1-4	few
TGTGCCAGCAGCTTAGAAGTTACTAGTAACCTAGGTGAAGAGACCCAGTACTTC	CASSLEVTSNLGEETQYF	-	18	TRBV7-8	TRBJ2-5	-
TGTGCCAGCAGGAACCGGGCGGGGGGCGGTGCGACCCAGTACTTC	CASRNRAGGGATQYF	TRBD2	15	TRBV27	TRBJ2-5	-
TGTGCCAGCAGCTTGACTAGCGGAAGCACAGATACGCAGTATTTT	CASSLTSGSTDTQYF	TRBD2	15	TRBV7-9	TRBJ2-3	-
TGCAGCGTTGAGTTAACAAATTTGGGAGGCGGCACAGATACGCAGTATTTT	CSVELTNLGGGTDTQYF	-	17	TRBV29-1	TRBJ2-3	once
TGTGCCAGCAGCTTATCAGGCTCTGGAAACACCATATATTTT	CASSLSGSGNTIYF	-	14	TRBV7-2	TRBJ1-3	-
TGTGCCACCAGCAGTCTGGCTAGCGGGTCGGCAGATACGCAGTATTTT	CATSSLASGSADTQYF	TRBD2	16	TRBV15	TRBJ2-3	-
TGTGCCAGCAGAGGTTTTATCGCAGCCGGTGTCAGGGCAGATACGCAGTATTTT	CASRGFIAAGVRADTQYF	-	18	TRBV7-2	TRBJ2-3	-
TGTGCCAGCAGTTACGGGACAGGGGGCGACGGTGAAGCTTTCTTT	CASSYGTGGDGEAFF	TRBD1	15	TRBV6-5	TRBJ1-1	-
TGTGCCATCGGAAGGGTGGACAGTCCCTACGAGCAGTACTTC	CAIGRVDSPYEQYF	-	14	TRBV10-3	TRBJ2-7	-
TGTGCCAGCAGCTCATATTTCGGGAGTTGGGAGACCCAGTACTTC	CASSSYFGSWETQYF	-	15	TRBV5-4	TRBJ2-5	-
TGTGCCAGCAGCTTAGGTCGGTGGTCCCCTTACAATGAGCAGTTCTTC	CASSLGRWSPYNEQFF	-	16	TRBV11-2	TRBJ2-1	once
TGTGCCAGCAGCGTAGAAAGCGGGAGGGCCAGAGATACGCAGTATTTT	CASSVESGRARDTQYF	TRBD2	16	TRBV9	TRBJ2-3	-
TGCAGCGTTGAGGGGGACAGGGTGAGATCCTACGAGCAGTACTTC	CSVEGDRVRSYEQYF	TRBD1	15	TRBV29-1	TRBJ2-7	-
TGTGCCAGCACGCCGGAGGGGCAGGTAAACACTGAAGCTTTCTTT	CASTPEGQVNTEAFF	-	15	TRBV6-5	TRBJ1-1	once